The text below deals with one T cell receptor (beta chain). Its target is unknown. At one end the junction does not follow the germline gene, possibly because of a read error. It was with 60 Vbeta and 13 Jbeta primers that the PCR ran. Sequenced by immunoSEQ multiplex PCR; TCRdb stores in-frame clones only, minus some. The sample contains around 110,000 clones, 81% of which appear only once. CDR3 length: 17 residues. Germline V gene lookup returns CDR1 SGHTA and CDR2 FQGNSA. This sample is drawn from a study of cytomegalovirus exposure and HLA in healthy donors. Findings of the study overall: Available immune exposure information covered CMV serostatus only. In a later analysis, DRB1 alleles had the most associated TCRs; HLA-C alleles the fewest.

This TCR was recovered from a woman younger than 45 in good health and CMV-seronegative. The sequenced sample consisted of PBMCs. The genes are TRBV7-2 and TRBJ2-5; the match to TRBD2 covers 7 bases. CDR3 protein: CASSPELGAGWQETQYF. The CDR3 bases are TGTGCTAGCAGCCCCGAACTAGGAGCGGGATGGCAAGAGACCCAGTACTTC.